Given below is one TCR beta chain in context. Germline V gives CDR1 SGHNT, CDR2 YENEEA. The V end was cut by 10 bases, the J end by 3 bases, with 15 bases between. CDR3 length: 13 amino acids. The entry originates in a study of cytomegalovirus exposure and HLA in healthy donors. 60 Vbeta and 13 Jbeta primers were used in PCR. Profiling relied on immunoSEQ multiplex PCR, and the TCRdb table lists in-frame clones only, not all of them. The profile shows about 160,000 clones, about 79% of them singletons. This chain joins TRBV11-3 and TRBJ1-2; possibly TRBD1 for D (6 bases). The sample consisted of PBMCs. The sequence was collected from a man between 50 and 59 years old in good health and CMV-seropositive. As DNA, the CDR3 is TGTGCCACCCAACAGGGAGCGGACTATGGCTACACCTTC. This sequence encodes CATQQGADYGYTF. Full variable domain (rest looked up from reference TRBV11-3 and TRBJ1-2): EAGVVQSPRYKIIEKKQPVAFWCNPISGHNTLYWYLQNLGQGPELLIRYENEEAVDDSQLPKDRFSAERLKGVDSTLKIQPAELGDSAVYLCATQQGADYGYTFGSGTRLTVV.